This passage covers 24 T cell receptor beta chains from one sample sequenced in a study of T cell repertoires in cytomegalovirus infection. Their target antigens are unknown. A single record per CDR3 protein comes from TCRdb applying MiXCR to the reads. The sample contains a few hundred thousand distinct CDR3 sequences, under 45% of which appear only once. Sequenced material: cultured PBMCs, taken from culture after CMV antigen stimulation. The receptors were sampled from a human donor in good health (CMV status not recorded). Some clones in this sample may be carry-over from other donors' samples.

This clonotype turned up a few times. The V and J genes are TRBV11-1 and TRBJ1-2; 7 bases map to TRBD1. Germline CDR1 reads SGHAT; CDR2 reads FQDESV (reference sequence). CDR3 length equals 14 residues. The V segment lost 5 bases and the J segment 8 bases; nucleotides outside the gene matches: 11. CDR3 nucleotides: TGTGCCAGCAGCCCAACCGGGACAGACAAGGGCTACACCTTC. Translating gives CASSPTGTDKGYTF.

Of note for this clonotype: The CDR3 does not end in the conserved phenylalanine or tryptophan, so this is likely a read error. The V and J genes are TRBV7-6 and TRBJ2-5; 7 positions agree with TRBD1. The CDR3 runs 14 residues. V lost 5 bases, J lost 2 bases, and 5 bases stayed unmatched. Per the germline V gene, CDR1 is SGHVS and CDR2 is FNYEAQ. This chain's CDR3 is CASSQGTVQETQYS. In DNA form, the CDR3 reads TGTGCCAGCAGCCAGGGGACAGTACAAGAGACCCAGTACTCC.

This clonotype was seen only a few times. The genes are TRBV7-8 and TRBJ2-7; 8 bases agree with TRBD2. The V gene end was trimmed by 2 bases and the J gene end by 2 bases; junction bases not matched to a gene: 5. This CDR3 comprises 15 residues. From germline, CDR1 is SGHVS and CDR2 FQNEAQ. The CDR3 sequence is CASSLKRESPYEQYF. CDR3 coding DNA: TGTGCCAGCAGCTTAAAGCGGGAGAGTCCCTACGAGCAGTACTTC.

The V and J genes are TRBV12-5 and TRBJ2-1; 8 bases are a match to TRBD1. The CDR3 has 17 amino acids. The trim removed 6 bases at V and 8 bases at J, leaving 18 bases unmatched. Looked up from germline, CDR1 is LGHNT and CDR2 is FRNRAP. CDR3 loop: CASGHPSGTGKIDEQFF. CDR3 sequence (DNA): TGTGCTAGTGGCCACCCCTCCGGGACAGGTAAAATAGATGAGCAGTTCTTC.

The chain uses TRBV7-6 and TRBJ2-1; 8 bases match TRBD2. The CDR3 has 20 residues. J lost 7 bases, V lost 3 bases, and 23 bases had no gene match. Germline V CDR1 and CDR2: SGHVS, FNYEAQ. In DNA form, the CDR3 reads TGTGCCAGCAGCTTGCCCCCTCTGAGGCGGGAGCGGGAGAGCATAAATGAGCAGTTCTTC. It codes for CASSLPPLRRERESINEQFF.

The chain couples TRBV27 to TRBJ2-7; 7 nucleotides match TRBD1. This CDR3 spans 14 amino acids. With V trimmed by 5 bases and J by 1 base, 5 bases remained unmatched. Germline V gene sequence: CDR1 MNHEY, CDR2 SMNVEV (reference sequence). The CDR3 spells CASSLDRESYEQYF. CDR3 sequence (DNA): TGTGCCAGCAGTCTTGACAGGGAGTCCTACGAGCAGTACTTC.

This clonotype has just a few counts. The CDR3 coding sequence is TGTGCCAGCAGCATGGGACTACCGGGCTCTTACAATGAGCAGTTCTTC. Translated, it gives CASSMGLPGSYNEQFF. The chain combines TRBV2 with TRBJ2-1; 7 bases match TRBD2. The CDR3 runs to 16 residues. Germline CDR1 reads SNHLY; CDR2 reads FYNNEI. V lost 6 bases to trimming and J lost 4 bases; unmatched junction nucleotides: 12. Supplemented by reference TRBV2 and TRBJ2-1, the full variable domain reads EPEVTQTPSHQVTQMGQEVILRCVPISNHLYFYWYRQILGQKVEFLVSFYNNEISEKSEIFDDQFSVERPDGSNFTLKIRSTKLEDSAMYFCASSMGLPGSYNEQFFGPGTRLTVL.

A few counts support this clonotype. The chain employs TRBV12-3 or TRBV12-4 and TRBJ1-5; D ambiguous. CDR3 length: 15 amino acids. Trimming took off 5 bases at V and 3 bases at J, with 14 bases between the two ends. In DNA, the CDR3 is TGTGCCAGCAGTCCGACCGAAGTGGCCAATCAGCCCCAGCATTTT. Encoded protein: CASSPTEVANQPQHF.

This clonotype occurred a few times. This sequence joins TRBV10-3 and TRBJ2-7; D possibly corresponds to TRBD1 (6 bases). With 6 bases removed from V and 5 bases from J, the gap between germline ends came to 17 bases. CDR1 is ENHRY, CDR2 SYGVKD, per germline. The CDR3 contains 14 residues. CDR3 bases: TGTGCCATCAGGGGACAAGGCCGGGACAACGAGCAGTACTTC. Amino acid sequence: CAIRGQGRDNEQYF.

Comments on this clonotype: One end of the junction varies from germline; a read error may be responsible. The V and J genes are TRBV5-3 and TRBJ2-7; TRBD2 matches 8 bases. TRBV5-3 is an ORF, and what it does is uncertain. CDR3 size: 14 residues. CDR3 nucleotides: TGTGCCAGCAGCTCGGGACTAGAAGACTACGAGCAGTACTTC. Translation gives CASSSGLEDYEQYF.

The gene calls are TRBV6-2 or TRBV6-3 and TRBJ1-4, with TRBD1 as a possible D gene (6 bases). CDR3 size: 16 residues. The germline V and J ends were trimmed by 2 bases and 4 bases, with 14 bases remaining between them. Germline V gives CDR1 MNHEY, CDR2 SVGEGT. CDR3 DNA: TGTGCCAGCAGTTACGCCAGACAGGCATATAATGAAAAACTGTTTTTT. Residues: CASSYARQAYNEKLFF.

Turning to this clonotype: One end of the junction varies from germline; a read error may be responsible. The CDR3 spells CVSSQERRSYNEQFF. The CDR3 DNA reads as TGCGTCAGCAGCCAAGAACGGCGGAGCTACAATGAGCAGTTCTTC. The gene calls are TRBV4-3 and TRBJ2-1; D remains unclear. The CDR3 spans 15 residues. Germline V gene lookup returns CDR1 LGHNA and CDR2 YSLEER.

CDR3 protein: CATSRVGAGNQPQHF. Here the CDR3 DNA reads TGTGCCACCAGCAGAGTTGGGGCGGGCAATCAGCCCCAGCATTTT. The chain has TRBV15 and TRBJ1-5; tentative D call: TRBD1 (5 bases). The V end lost 1 base, the J end lost 2 bases, and 9 bases lay between the germline ends. Germline CDR1 is LNHNV and CDR2 is YYDKDF (reference sequence). The CDR3 spans 15 residues.

This chain connects TRBV4-3 to TRBJ2-1; 10 bases match TRBD2. V shed 0 bases, J shed 2 bases, and the junction held 7 bases outside the gene matches. The CDR3 runs 18 residues. Germline lookup yields CDR1 LGHNA and CDR2 YSLEER. The CDR3 loop is CASSQESSLAGAYNEQFF. The CDR3 DNA is TGCGCCAGCAGCCAAGAATCAAGCCTAGCGGGAGCCTACAATGAGCAGTTCTTC.

This clonotype was found many times. The V gene is TRBV7-9, the J gene TRBJ1-2, with no clear D. The germline gives CDR1 SEHNR, CDR2 FQNEAQ (reference sequence). The CDR3 is 12 amino acids. The V gene lost 5 bases and the J gene lost 6 bases, with 10 bases spanning the gap. CDR3 sequence reads: CASSRDRDGYTF. CDR3 sequence (DNA): TGTGCCAGCAGCCGAGATAGAGATGGCTACACCTTC. The full variable domain, rest sourced from reference TRBV7-9 and TRBJ1-2, is DTGVSQNPRHKITKRGQNVTFRCDPISEHNRLYWYRQTLGQGPEFLTYFQNEAQLEKSRLLSDRFSAERPKGSFSTLEIQRTEQGDSAMYLCASSRDRDGYTFGSGTRLTVV.

The V and J genes are TRBV6-1 and TRBJ2-5; the D is unclear. The CDR3 loop spans 13 amino acids. Germline V gene data show CDR1 as MNHNS and CDR2 as SASEGT. Between the trimmed V and J ends, which lost 5 bases and 3 bases, there was a span of 10 bases. This CDR3 is CASSSLGKETQYF. In DNA form, the CDR3 reads TGTGCCAGCAGTTCCCTTGGAAAAGAGACCCAGTACTTC.

This clonotype was seen more than once but under ten times. The J gene is TRBJ2-3, the V gene TRBV7-2; perhaps TRBD2 as D (6 bases). V lost 4 bases and J 1 base, leaving 12 bases between the germline ends. Looked up from germline, CDR1 is SGHTA and CDR2 is FQGNSA. This CDR3 spans 15 amino acids. The chain's CDR3 is CASSSTGLRTDTQYF. The CDR3 region has the DNA TGTGCCAGCAGCTCAACGGGACTTCGCACAGATACGCAGTATTTT.

CDR3 residues: CASSSPPGTLNTEAFF. The CDR3 nucleotides are TGTGCCAGCAGCTCGCCCCCGGGCACCTTGAACACTGAAGCTTTCTTT. The V and J genes are TRBV5-4 and TRBJ1-1; D unclear. The CDR3 has 16 residues. The germline V gene encodes CDR1 SGHNT and CDR2 YYREEE (reference sequence). V dropped 3 bases and J dropped 0 bases, with 15 bases sitting between them.

The chain employs TRBV3-1 and TRBJ1-6, with D unclear. V was pared by 5 bases and J by 9 bases, with 8 bases between. CDR3 size: 12 residues. Per the germline V gene, CDR1 is LGHDT and CDR2 is YNNKEL (reference sequence). DNA of the CDR3: TGTGCCAGCAGCACCCTCGGTTCACCCCTCCACTTT. Its protein is CASSTLGSPLHF.

This clonotype is a singleton in its sample. The V call is TRBV12-3 or TRBV12-4, the J call TRBJ2-1; 7 nucleotides agree with TRBD2. Losses at the gene ends were 5 bases for V and 1 base for J; bases not matched to a gene: 5. CDR3 size: 15 residues. The CDR3 sequence: CASSPLAKSYNEQFF. Here the CDR3 DNA reads TGTGCCAGCAGTCCACTAGCGAAGTCCTACAATGAGCAGTTCTTC.

This clonotype turned up a few times. The chain employs TRBV7-6 and TRBJ1-1; no clear D gene. Deletions cut 6 bases from V and 4 bases from J, with 15 bases between. Per germline, CDR1 SGHVS and CDR2 FNYEAQ. The CDR3 totals 14 residues. The CDR3 reads CASRPTHAVTEAFF. The CDR3 DNA reads TGTGCCAGCAGACCGACCCATGCGGTCACTGAAGCTTTCTTT.

This clonotype was counted only a few times. This chain links TRBV7-2 with TRBJ1-1, with a weak D call TRBD1 (6 bases). V lost 2 bases and J 1 base, leaving 8 bases between the germline ends. CDR3 length: 14 amino acids. Germline V lookup: CDR1 SGHTA, CDR2 FQGNSA. Here the CDR3 reads CASSLTQGNTEAFF. For the CDR3, the DNA is TGTGCCAGCAGCTTAACACAGGGGAACACTGAAGCTTTCTTT.

The genes are TRBV28 and TRBJ2-1; D call uncertain. V shed 8 bases and J shed 0 bases, with 14 bases lying between them. Germline CDR1 and CDR2: MDHEN and SYDVKM. CDR3 length equals 15 residues. The CDR3 is CASGLRGLSYNEQFF. In DNA form, the CDR3 reads TGTGCCAGCGGCCTTAGAGGTCTCTCCTACAATGAGCAGTTCTTC.

The genes are TRBV6-2 or TRBV6-3 and TRBJ2-1; D remains unclear. Trimming cost V 5 bases and J 7 bases, with 24 bases left between them. The CDR3 totals 17 residues. CDR1 is MNHEY and CDR2 is SVGEGT in the germline V gene. Written as DNA, the CDR3 is TGTGCCAGCAGTGATGGCGACCTGTATTATCGGTTTAATGAGCAGTTCTTC. Translating gives CASSDGDLYYRFNEQFF.